This T cell receptor beta chain was recorded in a study of blood T cells in healthy people across ages. General observations from the study: PBMCs left unsorted prevented a conclusive naive versus antigen-experienced comparison.

V was cut by 1 base and J by 3 bases, with 13 bases left in between. The CDR3 runs to 15 residues. The germline gives CDR1 SGHRS, CDR2 YFSETQ. As to this clonotype: The antigen is undetermined.

The use of a sample-barcoded 5' primer and a J-beta primer mix characterized a second PCR of about 6 to 12 cycles. Every cDNA molecule bore a tag from a template-switch adaptor containing 12 random nucleotides. Via MiXCR, TCRdb re-called the 5' RACE reads, giving one row per CDR3 protein. The sample includes around 850,000 distinct CDR3 sequences, 35% to 40% of them seen just once. The sequence derives from a man aged 18 to 29 in good health. This chain connects TRBV5-1 to TRBJ1-2; no firm D call. Sequenced input: blood. The CDR3 nucleotides are TGCGCCAGCAGCTTGTCCCCGGAGGGCGACTATGGCTACACCTTC. Translation gives CASSLSPEGDYGYTF.